Sequencing of this T cell receptor (beta chain) was carried out in a study of blood T cell repertoires in COVID-19. Profiled with immunoSEQ multiplex PCR; TCRdb holds only in-frame clones, not every one. The sample lists 70,000 or so clones, around 88% occurring once. The V gene lost 0 bases and the J gene lost 2 bases, with 8 bases spanning the gap. Germline V lookup: CDR1 GTSNPN, CDR2 SVGIG (reference sequence). The CDR3 has 14 amino acids. Seattle cases were enrolled at active infection and followed longitudinally. The sequence came from a man in his forties with COVID-19, enrolled during active disease. The J gene is TRBJ2-1, the V gene TRBV30; unclear D gene. The sample was peripheral blood. CDR3 in amino acids: CAWSVLVPYNEQFF. Written as DNA, the CDR3 is TGTGCCTGGAGTGTACTGGTCCCCTACAATGAGCAGTTCTTC.